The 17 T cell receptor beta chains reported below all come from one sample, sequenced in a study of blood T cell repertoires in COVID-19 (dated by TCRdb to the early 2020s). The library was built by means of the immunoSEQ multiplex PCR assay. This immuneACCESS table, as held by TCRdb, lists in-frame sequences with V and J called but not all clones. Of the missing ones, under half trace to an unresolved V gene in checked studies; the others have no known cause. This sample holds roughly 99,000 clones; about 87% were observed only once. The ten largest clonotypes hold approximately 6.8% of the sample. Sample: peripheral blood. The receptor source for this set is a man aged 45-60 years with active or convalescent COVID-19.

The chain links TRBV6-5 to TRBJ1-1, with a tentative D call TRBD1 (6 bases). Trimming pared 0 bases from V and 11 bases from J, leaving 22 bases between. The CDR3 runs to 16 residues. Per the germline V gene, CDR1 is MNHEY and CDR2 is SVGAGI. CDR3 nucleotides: TGTGCCAGCAGTTACTCGACGGGGGGCGCTTCTTCCTTGGCTTTCTTT. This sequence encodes CASSYSTGGASSLAFF.

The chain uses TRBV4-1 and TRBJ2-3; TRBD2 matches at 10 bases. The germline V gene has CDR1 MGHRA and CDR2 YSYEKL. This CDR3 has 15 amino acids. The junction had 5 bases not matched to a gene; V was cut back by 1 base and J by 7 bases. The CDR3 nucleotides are TGCGCCAGCAGCCAAGGGGTAGCGGGGGGCTATACGCAGTATTTT. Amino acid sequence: CASSQGVAGGYTQYF.

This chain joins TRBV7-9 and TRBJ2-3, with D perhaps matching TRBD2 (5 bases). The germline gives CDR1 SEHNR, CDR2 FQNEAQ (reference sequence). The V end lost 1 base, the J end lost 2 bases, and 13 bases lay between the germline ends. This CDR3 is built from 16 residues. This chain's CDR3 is CASSLGEGLHTDTQYF. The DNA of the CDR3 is TGTGCCAGCAGCTTAGGAGAGGGATTGCACACAGATACGCAGTATTTT.

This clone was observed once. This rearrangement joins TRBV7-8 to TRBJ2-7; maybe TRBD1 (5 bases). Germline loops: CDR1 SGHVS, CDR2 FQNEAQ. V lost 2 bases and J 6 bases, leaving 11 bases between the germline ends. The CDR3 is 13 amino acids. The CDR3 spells CASSLSDRGEQYF. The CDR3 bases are TGTGCCAGCAGCTTATCGGATAGGGGCGAGCAGTACTTC.

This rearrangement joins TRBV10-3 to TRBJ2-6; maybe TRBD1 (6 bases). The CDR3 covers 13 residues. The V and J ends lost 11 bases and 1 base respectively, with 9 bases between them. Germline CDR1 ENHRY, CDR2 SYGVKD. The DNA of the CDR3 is TGTGCCGTAACAGGGTCTGGGGCCAACGTCCTGACTTTC. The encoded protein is CAVTGSGANVLTF.

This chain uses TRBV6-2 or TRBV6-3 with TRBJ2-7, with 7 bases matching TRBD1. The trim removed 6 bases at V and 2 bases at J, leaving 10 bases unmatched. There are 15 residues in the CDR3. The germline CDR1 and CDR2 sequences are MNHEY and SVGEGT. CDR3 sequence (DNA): TGTGCCAGCAGCCCAGATACCGACAGGGCCTACGAGCAGTACTTC. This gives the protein CASSPDTDRAYEQYF.

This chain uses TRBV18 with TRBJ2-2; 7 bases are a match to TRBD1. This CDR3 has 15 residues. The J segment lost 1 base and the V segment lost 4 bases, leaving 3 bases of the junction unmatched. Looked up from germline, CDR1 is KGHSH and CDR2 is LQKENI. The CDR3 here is CASSLRGQNTGELFF. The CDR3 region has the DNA TGTGCCAGCTCACTTAGGGGGCAGAACACCGGGGAGCTGTTTTTT.

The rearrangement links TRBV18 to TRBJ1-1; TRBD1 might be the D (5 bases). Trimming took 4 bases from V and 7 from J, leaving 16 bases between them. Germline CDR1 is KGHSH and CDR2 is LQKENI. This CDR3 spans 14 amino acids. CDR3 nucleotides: TGTGCCAGCTCACTTCAGGGTAGGGTAGATGAAGCTTTCTTT. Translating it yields CASSLQGRVDEAFF.

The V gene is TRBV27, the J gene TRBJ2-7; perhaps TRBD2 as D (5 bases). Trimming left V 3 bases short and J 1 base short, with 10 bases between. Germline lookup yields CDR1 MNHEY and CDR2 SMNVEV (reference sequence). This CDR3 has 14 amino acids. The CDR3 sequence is CASSFGLASYEQYF. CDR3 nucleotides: TGTGCCAGCAGTTTCGGGCTAGCTTCCTACGAGCAGTACTTC.

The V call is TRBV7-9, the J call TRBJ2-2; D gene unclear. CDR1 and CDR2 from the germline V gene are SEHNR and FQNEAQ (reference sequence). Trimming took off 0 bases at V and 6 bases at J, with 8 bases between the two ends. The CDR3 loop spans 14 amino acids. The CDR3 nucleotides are TGTGCCAGCAGCTTAGCGCCTAAACCCGGGGAGCTGTTTTTT. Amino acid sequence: CASSLAPKPGELFF.

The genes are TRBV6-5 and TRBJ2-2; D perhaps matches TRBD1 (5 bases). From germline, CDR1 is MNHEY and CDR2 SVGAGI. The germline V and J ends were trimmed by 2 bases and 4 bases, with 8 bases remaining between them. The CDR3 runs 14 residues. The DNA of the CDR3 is TGTGCCAGCAGTTACCGGCAGGGCACCGGGGAGCTGTTTTTT. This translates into CASSYRQGTGELFF.

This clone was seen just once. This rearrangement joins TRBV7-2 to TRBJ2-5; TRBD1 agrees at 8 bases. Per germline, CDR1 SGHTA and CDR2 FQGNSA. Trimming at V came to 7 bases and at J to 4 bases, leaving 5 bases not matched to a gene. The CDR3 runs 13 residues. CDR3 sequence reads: CASTRTGRETQYF. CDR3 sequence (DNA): TGTGCCAGCACCCGGACAGGGAGAGAGACCCAGTACTTC.

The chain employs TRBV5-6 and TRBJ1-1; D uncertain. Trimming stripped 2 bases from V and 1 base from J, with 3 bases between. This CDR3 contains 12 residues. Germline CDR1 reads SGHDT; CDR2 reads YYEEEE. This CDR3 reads CASSFGNTEAFF. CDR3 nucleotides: TGTGCCAGCAGCTTCGGGAACACTGAAGCTTTCTTT.

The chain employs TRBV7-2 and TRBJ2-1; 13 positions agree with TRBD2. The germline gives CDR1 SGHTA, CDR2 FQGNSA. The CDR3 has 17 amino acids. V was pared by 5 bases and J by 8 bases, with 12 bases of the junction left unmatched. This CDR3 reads CASSGPGLAGVGDEQFF. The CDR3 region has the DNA TGTGCCAGCAGCGGGCCCGGACTAGCGGGAGTCGGCGATGAGCAGTTCTTC.

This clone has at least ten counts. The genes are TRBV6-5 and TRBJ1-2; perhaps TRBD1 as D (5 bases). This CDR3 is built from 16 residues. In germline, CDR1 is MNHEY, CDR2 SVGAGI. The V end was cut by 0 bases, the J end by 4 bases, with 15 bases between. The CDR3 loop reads CASSYSGGVYGYGYTF. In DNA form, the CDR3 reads TGTGCCAGCAGTTACTCGGGAGGGGTTTATGGCTATGGCTACACCTTC.

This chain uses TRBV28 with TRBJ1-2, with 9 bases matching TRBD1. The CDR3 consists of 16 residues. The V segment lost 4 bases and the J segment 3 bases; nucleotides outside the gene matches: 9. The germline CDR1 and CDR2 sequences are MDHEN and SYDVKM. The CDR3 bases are TGTGCCAGCAGTTCTACAAGGGACAGGGTTCACTATGGCTACACCTTC. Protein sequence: CASSSTRDRVHYGYTF.

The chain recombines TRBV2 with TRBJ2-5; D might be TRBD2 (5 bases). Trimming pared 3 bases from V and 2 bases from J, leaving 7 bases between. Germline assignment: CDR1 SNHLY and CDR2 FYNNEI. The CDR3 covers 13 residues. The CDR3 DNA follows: TGTGCCAGCAGTGATGGGAGACAAGAGACCCAGTACTTC. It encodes CASSDGRQETQYF.